Listed here is a single TCR beta chain. Read data end 3 residues before the CDR3 end; the end is taken from the germline J gene. The germline CDR1 and CDR2 sequences are GTSNPN and SVGIG (reference sequence). V was pared by 3 bases and J by 9 bases, with 12 bases between. The length of the CDR3 is 12 residues. This sample is part of a study of T cells in women clearing cervical HPV infection. Whole-study context: Controls gave blood once infection was undetectable; cases at lesion identification.

Assay used: immunoSEQ multiplex PCR; TCRdb lists only in-frame clones, some missing. Found here are tens of thousands of clones; the top ten clones hold around 4%. The source of this sequence is a woman aged 18-70 years with a cervical HPV16 infection that either progressed to CIN3+ or cleared (not recorded which). Sequencing was carried out using blood buffy coat. J is TRBJ1-5 and V is TRBV30; no reliable D call. The CDR3 spells CAWSGDTGPQHF. The CDR3 DNA, read in part, is TGTGCCTGGAGCGGGGATACTGGGCCC. The whole variable domain, remainder taken from reference TRBV30 and TRBJ1-5, is SQTIHQWPATLVQPVGSPLSLECTVEGTSNPNLYWYRQAAGRGLQLLFYSVGIGQISSEVPQNLSASRPQDRQFILSSKKLLLSDSGFYLCAWSGDTGPQHFGDGTRLSIL.